This T cell receptor beta chain was documented in a study of blood T cells in healthy people across ages (dated by TCRdb to 2015 to 2017). About the study as a whole: In model experiments, roughly one uniquely barcoded TCR beta cDNA molecule per two T cells was captured by template switching. To avoid experimental bias, donors of different ages were randomly spread across the sequencing lanes. Donors were grouped into four age groups: young (average approximately 15 years), middle-aged (39), aged (around 56) and long-lived (82). The study analyzed two additional independent replicas of 1 million unique cDNA reads from the same blood draw for two donors, one aged 18 to 29 and one aged 80 or older. The study measured age-related changes in TCR beta repertoire diversity using deep sequencing normalized with unique cDNA molecular identifiers.

The library was prepared using 5' RACE. Sequencer: Illumina HiSeq 2500. A second about 6 to 11 cycle PCR used a sample-barcoded 5' primer and a J-beta primer mix. A unique molecular identifier was introduced onto each TCR beta cDNA molecule by a template-switch 5' adaptor carrying 12 random nucleotides. Each sample yielded at least 2.5 million CDR3-containing paired-end reads. The Mint cDNA synthesis kit, primed by a TRBC-specific oligonucleotide, was used to synthesize first-strand cDNA from all RNA. All cDNA was treated with uracil-DNA glycosylase and then went through a first 18-cycle PCR with the universal primers M1SS and BC2_uni_R. Under the source paper's analysis protocol: For normalization, 1 million high-quality reads were randomly selected from each sample, with every read carrying a distinct molecular identifier. Reads with shared molecular identifiers were discarded instead of being binned into consensus sequences. MiTCR, run with a Q25 quality threshold and the strictest error-elimination algorithm, handled CDR3 identification, clonotype clustering and error correction. A nonparametric unseen species model with Euler transformation was used to estimate lower-bound total TCR beta diversity. Starting from the raw public reads, TCRdb applied fastp trimming at Q25, assembled clones with MiXCR and retained in-frame beta chains. Every entry covers one CDR3 protein and lists the most common genes and DNA from its rows. The authors' filters were not applied to this entry. Counted in this sample were roughly 930,000 distinct CDR3 sequences; 48% of them appeared once. Roughly 13% of the sample lies in the top ten.

Concerning this clonotype itself: The specificity of this receptor is unknown. This may come from a read error, since a much larger clone is one base off.

For CDR1 and CDR2, the germline V gene lists SGHTA and FQGNSA. From the cysteine up to the phenylalanine, the CDR3 has a length of 14 residues. Only the CDR3 DNA stays, 42 bases, in frame from base 1. The 39 donors, aged roughly 6 to 95 years, were systemically healthy Caucasian individuals from Russia. Each donor gave 9 to 10 milliliters of peripheral blood, collected into EDTA-treated Vacutainer tubes. PBMCs were isolated by Ficoll-Paque density-gradient centrifugation, with at least 7 million obtained per sample. Trizol reagent was used to extract total RNA from PBMCs, with at least 5 micrograms per sample. For every donor, flow cytometry on a PBMC aliquot measured the percentage of naive CD45RAhigh/CD27high T cells. What the work shows at the level of the full study, not this receptor alone: Estimates of total diversity based on one million sequenced T cells were regarded as lower bounds and as underestimates. Observed TCR beta diversity correlated strongly with the percentage of naive T cells measured by flow cytometry. Because donor CMV infection status was unknown, age-related changes in expanded clonotypes were potentially confounded. Compared with the aged group, the long-lived group had more naive CD4+ T cells, fewer expanded clones and increased TCR diversity, a pattern suggesting age selection. Conclusive comparison of naive and antigen-experienced compartments was prevented by the profiling of bulk unsorted PBMCs. As age increased, observed TCR beta diversity per million T cells dropped in a roughly linear way, and a significant reduction was already evident by age 40.

Sequencing was done on a sample of blood. In this chain, TRBV7-2 is recombined with TRBJ2-5, with TRBD2 perhaps the D gene, on 5 matching bases. With the DNA end fitting TRBJ2-7 better, the J assignment may be wrong. The clonotype comes from a man aged 25-40 years in good health. The nucleotide sequence reads as follows: TGTGCCAGCAGCGTGGGTACGGGGTACCACGAGCAGTACTTC. Its coded protein is CASSVGTGYHEQYF.